This T cell receptor beta chain was profiled in a study of blood T cell repertoires in COVID-19. Study context: The origin of the acute and convalescent COVID-19 samples was the United States, Italy and Spain. From T cells, B-cell-depleted T cells, or PBMCs came the material, which was cDNA or gDNA.

Data came from immunoSEQ multiplex PCR; TCRdb stores just in-frame clones and leaves some out. The data contain under 200,000 clones, around nine tenths of them singletons. The CDR3 consists of 12 residues. With V trimmed by 10 bases and J by 4 bases, 2 bases remained unmatched. Germline V gene sequence: CDR1 MNHEY, CDR2 SMNVEV (reference sequence). The sample comprised peripheral blood. This chain uses TRBV27 with TRBJ2-3, with 10 bases identical to TRBD1. The TCR comes from a man aged 65 to 85 with acute or convalescent COVID-19. CDR3 region: CATDRGPDTQYF. In DNA form, the CDR3 reads TGTGCCACCGACAGGGGGCCAGATACGCAGTATTTT.